This TCR beta chain was documented in a study of OX40 agonist ivuxolimab in advanced cancers. Study at large: Patients undergoing dose escalation presented with hepatocellular carcinoma, melanoma, renal cell or head and neck cancer.

Concerning this clone itself: Its antigen is not identified.

This CDR3 has 15 amino acids. V lost 3 bases, J lost 3 bases, and 15 bases lay in between. In germline, CDR1 is LGHNA, CDR2 YSLEER. Sequencing was performed with immunoSEQ multiplex PCR; in TCRdb, only in-frame clones are kept and a portion is missing. The sample lists roughly 70,000 clones, about 90% occurring once. Findings and limits, study-wide: There were, on average, more expanded clones in CD8+ T cells than in CD4+. Clones of CD4+ and CD8+ blood T cells grew by week 6 at doses of 0.1 to 3.0 mg/kg.

The TCR originated in an adult with an advanced solid tumor such as melanoma, head and neck, liver or kidney cancer. The starting material was CD4+ or CD8+ T cells sorted from blood, obtained in a trial of the OX40 agonist ivuxolimab. The gene calls are TRBV4-3 and TRBJ2-7, with D perhaps TRBD1 (6 bases). The DNA of the CDR3 is TGCGCCAGCAGCCACTCCAACACCAGGGGCTACGAGCAGTACTTC. This encodes CASSHSNTRGYEQYF.